Below, 13 T cell receptor beta chains from the same sample are listed, as sequenced in a study of T cells in localized non-small cell lung cancer. Measured with immunoSEQ multiplex PCR; TCRdb has only the in-frame clones, and not every one. This table has around 90,000 clones, roughly 75% appearing once. Source: PBMCs, taken before any cancer treatment. The source is a man aged 40-75 years with stage II squamous cell lung carcinoma.

This chain joins TRBV5-1 and TRBJ2-7, with D possibly matching TRBD2 (5 bases). The CDR3 contains 12 residues. V was shortened by 4 bases and J by 6 bases, with 11 bases between the two germline ends. Germline V gene data show CDR1 as SGHRS and CDR2 as YFSETQ. The CDR3 bases are TGCGCCAGCAGCATAGGACTGCGCGAGCAGTACTTC. Its translation: CASSIGLREQYF.

The chain carries TRBV5-1 and TRBJ1-1, with 9 bases aligning to TRBD1. The J segment lost 4 bases and the V segment lost 7 bases, leaving 8 bases of the junction unmatched. This CDR3 comprises 14 residues. Germline lookup yields CDR1 SGHRS and CDR2 YFSETQ. The CDR3 bases are TGCGCCAGCGGAAAGACAGGGGGGGCCACTGAAGCTTTCTTT. Translation: CASGKTGGATEAFF.

Points on this clone: A read error may produce the germline difference seen at one junction end. V is TRBV2 and J is TRBJ2-1, with 7 bases matching TRBD2. CDR3 length: 15 amino acids. Germline CDR1 SNHLY, CDR2 FYNNEI. The CDR3 sequence: CASNYERGADNEQFF. In nucleotides, the CDR3 is TGTGCTAGCAATTATGAGCGGGGTGCCGACAATGAGCAGTTCTTC. The variable domain in full, with the rest retrieved from reference TRBV2 and TRBJ2-1, is EPEVTQTPSHQVTQMGQEVILRCVPISNHLYFYWYRQILGQKVEFLVSFYNNEISEKSEIFDDQFSVERPDGSNFTLKIRSTKLEDSAMYFCASNYERGADNEQFFGPGTRLTVL.

The rearrangement uses TRBV28 and TRBJ2-3, with D possibly matching TRBD2 (6 bases). The germline gives CDR1 MDHEN, CDR2 SYDVKM. The V and J ends lost 4 bases and 0 bases respectively, with 17 bases between them. The CDR3 is 17 amino acids. The CDR3 coding sequence is TGTGCCAGCAGTTCCACGACCCTAGCGACTAGCACAGATACGCAGTATTTT. It codes for CASSSTTLATSTDTQYF. The whole variable domain, remainder taken from reference TRBV28 and TRBJ2-3, is DVKVTQSSRYLVKRTGEKVFLECVQDMDHENMFWYRQDPGLGLRLIYFSYDVKMKEKGDIPEGYSVSREKKERFSLILESASTNQTSMYLCASSSTTLATSTDTQYFGPGTRLTVL.

The chain joins TRBV6-1 to TRBJ1-2; D gene unclear. Germline CDR1 reads MNHNS; CDR2 reads SASEGT. This CDR3 is built from 14 residues. V was trimmed by 0 bases and J by 3 bases, leaving 8 bases between them. For the CDR3, the DNA is TGTGCCAGCAGTGAAGCGACCAGCCACTATGGCTACACCTTC. Encoded protein: CASSEATSHYGYTF.

The genes are TRBV5-6 and TRBJ1-1; D is unresolved. Germline V gives CDR1 SGHDT, CDR2 YYEEEE. The CDR3 runs 13 residues. V shed 4 bases and J shed 1 base, with 8 bases lying between them. CDR3 in DNA: TGTGCCAGCAGCCGAAGGGAGAACACTGAAGCTTTCTTT. Encoded protein: CASSRRENTEAFF.

V is TRBV11-2 and J is TRBJ1-1, with D tentatively TRBD1 (5 bases). The CDR3 length is 11 residues. With 5 bases removed from V and 8 bases from J, the gap between germline ends came to 9 bases. Germline CDR1 and CDR2: SGHAT and FQNNGV. CDR3 sequence (DNA): TGTGCCAGCAGCCTGACAGCAGAAGCTTTCTTT. Its protein is CASSLTAEAFF.

This chain uses TRBV5-4 with TRBJ2-3, with 7 positions matching TRBD2. Germline V CDR1 and CDR2: SGHNT, YYREEE (reference sequence). CDR3 length: 18 residues. Losses at the gene ends were 0 bases for V and 1 base for J; bases not matched to a gene: 11. CDR3 coding DNA: TGTGCCAGCAGCTTGGGGGGGAGGGCCACGCAGCGCACAGATACGCAGTATTTT. Its translation: CASSLGGRATQRTDTQYF.

The rearrangement uses TRBV5-1 and TRBJ2-5; D gene ambiguous. V was cut by 5 bases and J by 4 bases, with 9 bases left in between. Germline assignment: CDR1 SGHRS and CDR2 YFSETQ. There are 12 residues in the CDR3. The CDR3 protein is CASSGGLETQYF. For the CDR3, the DNA is TGCGCCAGCAGTGGTGGGCTAGAGACCCAGTACTTC.

The V and J genes are TRBV18 and TRBJ1-1; D ambiguous. CDR3 length equals 14 residues. Per the germline V gene, CDR1 is KGHSH and CDR2 is LQKENI. V dropped 0 bases and J dropped 3 bases, with 8 bases sitting between them. CDR3 coding DNA: TGTGCCAGCTCACCACCGAACACCTACACTGAAGCTTTCTTT. Amino acid sequence: CASSPPNTYTEAFF.

The chain links TRBV30 to TRBJ1-5, with 7 bases that match TRBD1. The CDR3 sequence is 13 residues long. With V trimmed by 7 bases and J by 3 bases, 6 bases remained unmatched. Germline V gene sequence: CDR1 GTSNPN, CDR2 SVGIG (reference sequence). Here the CDR3 DNA reads TGTGCCTACACAGGGGCCTTCAATCAGCCCCAGCATTTT. It encodes CAYTGAFNQPQHF.

The genes are TRBV14 and TRBJ2-3, with a tentative D call TRBD1 (7 bases). Trimming stripped 1 base from V and 6 bases from J, with 11 bases between. The V gene's germline CDR1 is SGHDN and CDR2 FVKESK. The CDR3 length is 14 residues. CDR3 protein: CASSQGRGRDTQYF. For the CDR3, the DNA is TGTGCCAGCAGCCAAGGCAGGGGGAGGGATACGCAGTATTTT.

The chain recombines TRBV7-7 with TRBJ2-2; tentative D call: TRBD2 (6 bases). The length of the CDR3 is 12 residues. Germline CDR1 is SSHAT and CDR2 is FNYEAQ (reference sequence). The CDR3 is CAGGADTGELFF. DNA for the CDR3: TGTGCGGGCGGGGCTGACACCGGGGAGCTGTTTTTT. Supplemented by reference TRBV7-7 and TRBJ2-2, the full variable domain reads GAGVSQSPRYKVTKRGQDVTLRCDPISSHATLYWYQQALGQGPEFLTYFNYEAQPDKSGLPSDRFSAERPEGSISTLTIQRTEQRDSAMYRCAGGADTGELFFGEGSRLTVL.